This is a list of T cell receptor beta chains from one sample in a study of cytomegalovirus exposure and HLA in healthy donors. Libraries were prepared by immunoSEQ multiplex PCR; TCRdb keeps only in-frame clonotypes and omits some of them. The sample contains more than 80,000 clones, more than 70% of which appear only once. The sequenced sample consisted of PBMCs. The receptors here all came from a man in his 60s in good health and CMV-seronegative. Both conserved end residues are part of each CDR3.

j_call v_call cdr3_aa
TRBJ1-1 TRBV19 CASSLQGAMNTEAFF
TRBJ1-1 TRBV19 CASSMRQGMGLGVTEAFF
TRBJ2-6 TRBV27 CASSLVSGGSGANVLTF
TRBJ1-1 TRBV7-2 CASSLNTGGVGEAFF
TRBJ1-6 TRBV7-9 CASSLLSGGLHF
TRBJ1-1 TRBV2 CASAGRPMNTEAFF
TRBJ1-2 TRBV15 CATSVRTGQGYTF
TRBJ1-2 TRBV9 CASSATGGVDGYTF
TRBJ2-7 TRBV27 CASSPGQGRASYEQYF
TRBJ2-6 TRBV11-3 CASSSGHLSSGANVLTF
TRBJ1-1 TRBV29-1 CSATGDVNTEAFF
TRBJ2-5 TRBV19 CASSTPGLQETQYF
TRBJ2-3 TRBV5-1 CASSLRSSGEVDTQYF
TRBJ2-1 TRBV9 CASSATSGGGVQFF
TRBJ2-3 TRBV5-1 CASSTQGTDTQYF
TRBJ1-3 TRBV9 CASSPGLSSGNTIYF
TRBJ1-2 TRBV7-9 CSSSLEQRGYTF
TRBJ2-7 TRBV11-2 CASSLALSGGAPYEQYF
TRBJ1-6 TRBV7-8 CASSTPPGPESPLHF
TRBJ1-5 TRBV7-9 CATGGSQPQHF
TRBJ2-7 TRBV10-3 CAISEGGTGRYEQYF
TRBJ1-4 TRBV7-7 CADVLGEKLFF
TRBJ2-1 TRBV7-9 CSSSHWTSRDNEQFF
TRBJ1-5 TRBV6-4 CAITKGVGNQPQHF
TRBJ1-1 TRBV7-9 CSSSLQLFNTEAFF
TRBJ2-7 TRBV10-3 CATSSDEDEQYF
TRBJ2-1 TRBV7-3 CASSLAGTFNEQFF
TRBJ2-6 TRBV5-1 CASSLMGQGINSGANVLTF
TRBJ2-7 TRBV6-1 CASSEVGGAYEQYF
TRBJ1-2 TRBV10-3 CAIRGTGLNYGYTF
TRBJ1-3 TRBV11-2 CASSLALLGGRGNTIYF
TRBJ1-5 TRBV6-1 CATRGQGYQPQHF
TRBJ1-1 TRBV5-8 CASSLQSGYTEAFF
TRBJ2-3 TRBV7-2 CASSKLAGAGYTQYF
TRBJ2-5 TRBV7-3 CASSLLPGPQETQYF
TRBJ2-3 TRBV10-1 CAPVGFRDTQYF
TRBJ1-5 TRBV30 CAWSVRSGGRQPQHF
TRBJ1-4 TRBV6-5 CASSRGQGTGKLFF
TRBJ1-2 TRBV7-9 CASSLESLDNYGYTF
TRBJ2-5 TRBV11-2 CASSSRLAGGPGETQYF
TRBJ1-2 TRBV29-1 CSVEDRNYGYTF
TRBJ2-7 TRBV4-1 CASSPDRGTYEQYF
TRBJ2-1 TRBV2 CAIPSGGLGNEQFF
TRBJ2-5 TRBV5-3 CARSPTLGGETQYF
TRBJ2-3 TRBV2 CASRRTGTDTQYF